This TCR beta chain comes out of a study of shared clonotypes between healthy human individuals. The study, taken as a whole, reports: In general, naive subsets displayed greater estimated richness than memory subsets did.

The CDR3 sequence is 15 residues long. CDR1 is LNHNV and CDR2 is YYDKDF in the germline V gene (reference sequence). V was pared by 1 base and J by 3 bases, with 10 bases between. Details on this clone: What it recognizes is unknown.

Assay used: immunoSEQ multiplex PCR; TCRdb lists only in-frame clones, some missing. The profile shows 550,000 to 800,000 clones, around 74% of them singletons. This clonotype originated in a woman aged 25 to 45 in good health. The V call is TRBV15, the J call TRBJ1-3, with D tentatively TRBD1 (6 bases). Sequenced input: memory CD4+ T cells sorted from blood. As to subset: CD45RA-negative fraction. CDR3 protein: CATSRGETGGNTIYF. The CDR3 DNA reads as TGTGCCACCAGCAGAGGGGAGACAGGTGGAAACACCATATATTTT.